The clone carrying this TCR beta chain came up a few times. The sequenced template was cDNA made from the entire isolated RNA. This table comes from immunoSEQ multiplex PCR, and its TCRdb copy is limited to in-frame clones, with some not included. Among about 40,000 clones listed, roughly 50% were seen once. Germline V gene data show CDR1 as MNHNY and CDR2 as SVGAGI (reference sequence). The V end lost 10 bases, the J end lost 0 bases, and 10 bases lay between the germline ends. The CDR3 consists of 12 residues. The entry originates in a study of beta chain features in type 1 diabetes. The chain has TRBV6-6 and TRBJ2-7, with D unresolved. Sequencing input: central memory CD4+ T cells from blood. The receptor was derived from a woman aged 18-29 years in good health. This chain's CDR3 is CATSTGSYEQYF. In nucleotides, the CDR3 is TGTGCCACCTCCACCGGCTCCTACGAGCAGTACTTC.